The next 9 T cell receptor beta chains were all read from a single sample in a study of blood T cell repertoires in COVID-19. Data came from immunoSEQ multiplex PCR; TCRdb stores just in-frame clones and leaves some out. The sample holds roughly 330,000 clones, 88% seen once. The sequenced sample consisted of peripheral blood. The receptors stem from a woman aged 45-65 years with active or convalescent COVID-19.

The V call is TRBV3-1 (or the pseudogene TRBV3-2), the J call TRBJ1-1; perhaps TRBD1 as D (5 bases). Germline-derived CDR1 and CDR2 are LGHDT and YNNKEL (reference sequence). The CDR3 consists of 12 residues. Trimming took 6 bases from V and 7 from J, leaving 12 bases between them. DNA for the CDR3: TGTGCCAGCAGACAAACAGGTGGTGAAGCTTTCTTT. This sequence encodes CASRQTGGEAFF.

This rearrangement joins TRBV7-6 to TRBJ2-5; TRBD2 is a possible D gene (6 bases). The germline gives CDR1 SGHVS, CDR2 FNYEAQ. Trimming removed 1 base at V and 4 bases at J, with 13 bases between. The CDR3 runs 15 residues. The CDR3 coding sequence is TGTGCCAGCAGCTTAGACGGGAGCACTTTAGAGACCCAGTACTTC. It translates to CASSLDGSTLETQYF.

The chain joins TRBV6-5 to TRBJ2-3; D is perhaps TRBD2 (6 bases). The germline V gene encodes CDR1 MNHEY and CDR2 SVGAGI. The CDR3 covers 16 residues. The ends were cut back, 0 bases at V and 4 bases at J, with 14 bases in the middle. CDR3 in amino acids: CASSYSGGLKADTQYF. CDR3 nucleotides: TGTGCCAGCAGTTACTCGGGGGGTTTGAAGGCAGATACGCAGTATTTT.

This clone was counted only a few times. The J gene is TRBJ1-1, the V gene TRBV18, with no clear D. V lost 1 base, J lost 3 bases, and 6 bases lay in between. Germline CDR1 KGHSH, CDR2 LQKENI. The CDR3 loop spans 13 amino acids. CDR3 coding DNA: TGTGCCAGCTCACCACGAACAGACACTGAAGCTTTCTTT. Protein sequence: CASSPRTDTEAFF.

This chain connects TRBV7-9 to TRBJ1-2; 11 nucleotides match TRBD1. CDR3 length: 16 residues. Trimming at V came to 5 bases and at J to 3 bases, leaving 8 bases not matched to a gene. In germline, CDR1 is SEHNR, CDR2 FQNEAQ (reference sequence). CDR3 amino acids: CASSRRTGGADYGYTF. For the CDR3, the DNA is TGTGCCAGCAGCCGTCGGACAGGGGGCGCGGACTATGGCTACACCTTC.

The genes are TRBV19 and TRBJ2-6; a weak D match, TRBD2 (5 bases). CDR1 and CDR2 from the germline V gene are LNHDA and SQIVND (reference sequence). The CDR3 runs 17 residues. Trimming cost V 6 bases and J 2 bases, with 17 bases left between them. This CDR3 reads CASRFGFLGAGANVLTF. The CDR3 region has the DNA TGTGCCAGTAGGTTCGGGTTCCTGGGAGCTGGGGCCAACGTCCTGACTTTC.

The chain joins TRBV5-1 to TRBJ2-2, with TRBD2 matching over 8 bases. Per germline, CDR1 SGHRS and CDR2 YFSETQ. The CDR3 sequence is 17 residues long. Trimming cost V 4 bases and J 6 bases; bases outside gene matches: 14. The CDR3 is CASSLAWSREAPGELFF. The DNA for the CDR3 is TGCGCCAGCAGCCTGGCCTGGTCGCGGGAGGCCCCCGGGGAGCTGTTTTTT.

This rearrangement joins TRBV15 to TRBJ2-1; 9 bases line up with TRBD1. The V segment lost 3 bases and the J segment 0 bases; nucleotides outside the gene matches: 3. This CDR3 comprises 16 residues. CDR1 and CDR2 (germline): LNHNV, YYDKDF (reference sequence). CDR3: CATSRGQGGSYNEQFF. For the CDR3, the DNA is TGTGCCACCAGCAGGGGACAGGGTGGCTCCTACAATGAGCAGTTCTTC.

The chain links TRBV6-5 to TRBJ1-5; possible D gene TRBD1, 6 bases. Germline CDR1 MNHEY, CDR2 SVGAGI. The germline V and J ends were trimmed by 4 bases and 4 bases, with 11 bases remaining between them. The CDR3 is made up of 14 amino acids. The CDR3 protein is CASSLYQGNQPQHF. The CDR3 region has the DNA TGTGCCAGCAGTTTATATCAGGGGAATCAGCCCCAGCATTTT.